The subject of this entry is one TCR beta chain. These data originate in a study of cytomegalovirus exposure and HLA in healthy donors. In the study overall: Earlier findings included 90 million to 120 million unique TCR beta sequences obtained from 150 million to 200 million T cells.

Germline V gene data show CDR1 as MDHEN and CDR2 as SYDVKM. The CDR3 has 14 amino acids. Trimming took 7 bases from V and 9 from J; bases not matched to a gene: 13. Primers: 60 Vbeta forward and 13 Jbeta reverse. TCRdb's table, derived via immunoSEQ multiplex PCR, lists solely in-frame clones and lacks some. The repertoire table contains about 130,000 clones. Sequencing was performed on PBMCs. This chain links TRBV28 with TRBJ2-7; 9 bases fit TRBD1. The sequence was collected from a woman aged 55-69 years in good health and CMV-seronegative. CDR3 nucleotide sequence: TGTGCCAGCATTACGGGACAGGGCCAATTTGGGCAGTACTTC. Its translation: CASITGQGQFGQYF. Together with reference TRBV28 and TRBJ2-7, the CDR3 gives the full variable domain: DVKVTQSSRYLVKRTGEKVFLECVQDMDHENMFWYRQDPGLGLRLIYFSYDVKMKEKGDIPEGYSVSREKKERFSLILESASTNQTSMYLCASITGQGQFGQYFGPGTRLTVT.